Each of the 20 T cell receptor beta chains below was sequenced from the same sample in a study of radiation and T cells in renal cell carcinoma. Some clones are missing from TCRdb's copy, which holds only in-frame ones; the method was immunoSEQ multiplex PCR. Of some 120,000 clones in the sample, around nine tenths are singletons; the top ten hold approximately 6%. This sample's time point: blood 2 weeks post-SBRT. Treatment reported: 15 Gy SBRT to primary tumor, nephrectomy 4 weeks later. The sequenced sample was blood, obtained from a patient whose treatment included radiotherapy and nephrectomy. The origin of the receptors is a woman in her seventies with renal cell carcinoma.

This CDR3 is CAISDPGQGRNEQYF. In DNA form, the CDR3 reads TGTGCCATCAGTGACCCGGGACAGGGGAGGAACGAGCAGTACTTC. The rearrangement links TRBV10-3 to TRBJ2-7; 10 positions match TRBD1. This CDR3 spans 15 amino acids. V dropped 3 bases and J dropped 5; count of bases not matched to a gene: 7. The V gene's germline CDR1 is ENHRY and CDR2 SYGVKD.

This chain connects TRBV9 to TRBJ1-5; D gene ambiguous. Looked up from germline, CDR1 is SGDLS and CDR2 is YYNGEE. The CDR3 is 14 amino acids. Trimming removed 0 bases from V and 4 bases from J, with 8 bases in between. The CDR3 DNA reads as TGTGCCAGCAGCGTAGGGCCGACAAATCAGCCCCAGCATTTT. This encodes CASSVGPTNQPQHF.

The J gene is TRBJ2-1, the V gene TRBV9, with a possible D match to TRBD1 (6 bases). Trimming stripped 0 bases from V and 5 bases from J, with 12 bases between. The CDR3 totals 15 residues. Germline V CDR1 and CDR2: SGDLS, YYNGEE. CDR3 DNA: TGTGCCAGCAGCGTAGTCTGGGGGCGTCACAATGAGCAGTTCTTC. Translation gives CASSVVWGRHNEQFF.

About this clone itself: The final CDR3 position lacks the conserved phenylalanine or tryptophan, pointing to a likely read error. This chain uses TRBV10-1 with TRBJ2-7; 7 nucleotides line up with TRBD1. This CDR3 comprises 10 residues. Germline assignment: CDR1 WNHNN and CDR2 SYGVQD (reference sequence). The junction had 5 bases not matched to a gene; V was cut back by 9 bases and J by 9 bases. The CDR3 sequence is CARSGGLQYL. The CDR3 DNA reads TGCGCCAGATCAGGGGGTCTGCAGTACCTC.

This rearrangement joins TRBV9 to TRBJ1-4; D gene ambiguous. Germline-derived CDR1 and CDR2 are SGDLS and YYNGEE. V was cut by 0 bases and J by 4 bases, with 13 bases left in between. The CDR3 contains 16 residues. The CDR3 DNA sequence: TGTGCCAGCAGCGTAGATATTGGCAGTTATAATGAAAAACTGTTTTTT. It codes for CASSVDIGSYNEKLFF.

The V gene is TRBV11-2, the J gene TRBJ2-7; maybe TRBD2 (6 bases). CDR3 size: 15 residues. The ends were cut back, 1 base at V and 0 bases at J, with 10 bases in the middle. Germline V gives CDR1 SGHAT, CDR2 FQNNGV. DNA of the CDR3: TGTGCCAGCAGCTTAGGGCACGGGGGCTCCTACGAGCAGTACTTC. It encodes CASSLGHGGSYEQYF.

This chain links TRBV27 with TRBJ2-7; TRBD2 aligns across 8 bases. CDR3 length equals 14 residues. Germline V gene sequence: CDR1 MNHEY, CDR2 SMNVEV (reference sequence). V lost 3 bases, J lost 2 bases, and 3 bases stayed unmatched. The CDR3, as DNA: TGTGCCAGCAGTTTGGATAGCGGGGCCTACGAGCAGTACTTC. The encoded protein is CASSLDSGAYEQYF.

The chain has TRBV9 and TRBJ2-7; 11 bases map to TRBD1. CDR1 and CDR2 from the germline V gene are SGDLS and YYNGEE. The V and J ends lost 0 bases and 5 bases, in that order; junction bases with no gene match: 7. The CDR3 length is 16 residues. CDR3 bases: TGTGCCAGCAGCGTAGGTTCCGGGACAGGGGGGGACGAGCAGTACTTC. Protein product: CASSVGSGTGGDEQYF.

This clone showed up just once. V usage is TRBV19 and J usage is TRBJ2-1, with D perhaps TRBD1 or TRBD2 (5 bases each). V lost 6 bases, J lost 5 bases, and 14 bases lay in between. Germline CDR1 LNHDA, CDR2 SQIVND (reference sequence). The CDR3 runs to 14 residues. The CDR3 spells CASRGTIWDNEQFF. The CDR3 DNA reads as TGTGCCAGTAGGGGGACCATCTGGGACAATGAGCAGTTCTTC.

The rearrangement uses TRBV19 and TRBJ2-6; no definite D call. V was pared by 11 bases and J by 0 bases, with 8 bases between. CDR1 and CDR2 from the germline V gene are LNHDA and SQIVND (reference sequence). The length of the CDR3 is 13 residues. Here the CDR3 reads CAGSPSGANVLTF. The CDR3 DNA sequence: TGTGCCGGATCCCCCTCTGGGGCCAACGTCCTGACTTTC.

The V and J genes are TRBV4-1 and TRBJ2-7; 8 bases match TRBD1. Losses at the gene ends were 4 bases for V and 5 bases for J; bases not matched to a gene: 10. Germline values: CDR1 MGHRA, CDR2 YSYEKL. CDR3 length: 15 amino acids. Written as DNA, the CDR3 is TGCGCCAGCAGCCTTAAGGCCCCAGGGGGCGACGAGCAGTACTTC. Translated: CASSLKAPGGDEQYF.

Only one count was recorded for this clone. Relative to the germline gene, one junction end is altered; a read error may explain this. The chain has TRBV5-4 and TRBJ1-2; D is undetermined. The CDR3 is 12 amino acids. Germline CDR1 is SGHNT and CDR2 is YYREEE (reference sequence). CDR3 sequence: CASSQESYGYTF. The DNA for the CDR3 is TGCGCCAGCAGCCAGGAGAGTTATGGCTACACCTTC.

This chain uses TRBV28 with TRBJ2-7, with D tentatively TRBD1 (6 bases). The CDR3 covers 14 residues. Germline CDR1 and CDR2: MDHEN and SYDVKM. The ends were cut back, 5 bases at V and 4 bases at J, with 15 bases in the middle. The CDR3 bases are TGTGCCAGCAGTCCGCAAGGACAGACTTACGAGCAGTACTTC. Amino acids: CASSPQGQTYEQYF.

The rearrangement joins TRBV28 to TRBJ1-2, with unresolved D. The V gene lost 4 bases and the J gene lost 5 bases, with 17 bases spanning the gap. CDR3 length: 15 residues. Germline V lookup: CDR1 MDHEN, CDR2 SYDVKM. CDR3 residues: CASSSVTGSHYGYTF. The CDR3 region has the DNA TGTGCCAGCAGTTCGGTGACGGGCTCGCATTATGGCTACACCTTC.

V usage is TRBV15 and J usage is TRBJ2-7; the D gene is possibly TRBD2 (6 bases). V lost 5 bases, J lost 2 bases, and 16 bases lay in between. The CDR3 is made up of 15 amino acids. CDR1 and CDR2 from the germline V gene are LNHNV and YYDKDF (reference sequence). The CDR3 here is CATSESMGGPYEQYF. The CDR3 DNA reads as TGTGCCACCAGCGAATCAATGGGAGGACCCTACGAGCAGTACTTC.

The genes are TRBV6-1 and TRBJ1-2; 9 positions match TRBD1. CDR1 is MNHNS, CDR2 SASEGT, per germline. The CDR3 has 13 residues. Trimming at V came to 5 bases and at J to 8 bases, leaving 6 bases not matched to a gene. The DNA of the CDR3 is TGTGCCAGCAGTTCGGACAGGGGAAGGGGCTACACCTTC. This sequence encodes CASSSDRGRGYTF.

The V and J genes are TRBV27 and TRBJ2-5; D is possibly TRBD1 or TRBD2 (5 bases each). Between the trimmed V and J ends, which lost 5 bases and 7 bases, there was a span of 14 bases. This CDR3 has 13 residues. From germline, CDR1 is MNHEY and CDR2 SMNVEV (reference sequence). In nucleotides, the CDR3 is TGTGCCAGCAGTCCCGGGGCTTGGGGGACCCAGTACTTC. It specifies CASSPGAWGTQYF.

J is TRBJ2-2 and V is TRBV5-1; 10 nucleotides match TRBD2. This CDR3 region has 17 residues. The germline CDR1 and CDR2 sequences are SGHRS and YFSETQ. The trim removed 6 bases at V and 1 base at J, leaving 9 bases unmatched. The CDR3 DNA is TGCGCCAGCATTACTACTAGCGGGGCAGGGAACACCGGGGAGCTGTTTTTT. Translation gives CASITTSGAGNTGELFF.

The gene calls are TRBV29-1 and TRBJ2-3, with D tentatively TRBD1 (5 bases). The V and J ends lost 5 bases and 6 bases respectively, with 6 bases between them. The CDR3 runs 10 residues. CDR1 SQVTM and CDR2 ANQGSEA come from the germline V gene. This chain's CDR3 is CSVRQDTQYF. In nucleotides, the CDR3 is TGCAGCGTTAGACAGGATACGCAGTATTTT.

V and J are TRBV9 and TRBJ2-5; TRBD2 matches 8 bases. Germline loops: CDR1 SGDLS, CDR2 YYNGEE. CDR3 length: 15 residues. V was pared by 2 bases and J by 4 bases, with 7 bases of the junction left unmatched. For the CDR3, the DNA is TGTGCCAGCAGCGTGAGCGGGGGAGGAGGAGAGACCCAGTACTTC. Protein product: CASSVSGGGGETQYF.